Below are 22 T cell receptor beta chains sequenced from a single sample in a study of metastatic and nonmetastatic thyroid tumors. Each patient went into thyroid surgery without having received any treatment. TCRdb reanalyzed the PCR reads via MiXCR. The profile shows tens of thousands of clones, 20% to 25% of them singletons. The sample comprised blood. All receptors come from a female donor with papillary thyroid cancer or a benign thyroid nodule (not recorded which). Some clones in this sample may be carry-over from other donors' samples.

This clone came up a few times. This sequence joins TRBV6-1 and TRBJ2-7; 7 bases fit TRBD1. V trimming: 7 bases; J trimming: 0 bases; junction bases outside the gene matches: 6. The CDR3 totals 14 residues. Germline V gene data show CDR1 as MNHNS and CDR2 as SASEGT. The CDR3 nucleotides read TGTGCCAGCACCTATGGACAGGCCTCCTACGAGCAGTACTTC. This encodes CASTYGQASYEQYF.

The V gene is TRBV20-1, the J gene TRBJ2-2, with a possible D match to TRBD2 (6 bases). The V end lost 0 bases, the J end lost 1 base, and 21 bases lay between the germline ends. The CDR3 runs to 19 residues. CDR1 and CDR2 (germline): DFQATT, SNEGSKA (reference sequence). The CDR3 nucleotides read TGCAGTGCTAGAGATGAGTTGGCGGGAAAGGAGGAGAACACCGGGGAGCTGTTTTTT. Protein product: CSARDELAGKEENTGELFF.

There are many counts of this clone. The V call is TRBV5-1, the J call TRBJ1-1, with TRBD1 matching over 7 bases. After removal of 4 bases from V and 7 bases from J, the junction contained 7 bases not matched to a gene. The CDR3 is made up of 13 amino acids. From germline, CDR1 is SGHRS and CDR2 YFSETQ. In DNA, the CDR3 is TGCGCCAGCAGCCGTGACAGGGTAGATGAAGCTTTCTTT. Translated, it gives CASSRDRVDEAFF.

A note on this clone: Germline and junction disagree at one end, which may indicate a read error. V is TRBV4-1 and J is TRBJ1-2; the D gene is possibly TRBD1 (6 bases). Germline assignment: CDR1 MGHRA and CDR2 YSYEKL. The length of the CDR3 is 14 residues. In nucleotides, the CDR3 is TGCGCCTGCAGCCAACAGGGCTCTCCCGGTGGCTACCCCTTC. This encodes CACSQQGSPGGYPF.

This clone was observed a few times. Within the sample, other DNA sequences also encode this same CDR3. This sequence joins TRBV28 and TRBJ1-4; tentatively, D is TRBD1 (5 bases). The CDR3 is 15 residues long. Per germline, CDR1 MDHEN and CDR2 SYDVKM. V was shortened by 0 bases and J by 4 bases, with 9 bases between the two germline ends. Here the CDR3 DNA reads TGTGCCAGCAGTTTATGGTCAGGGAGTAATGAAAAACTGTTTTTT. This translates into CASSLWSGSNEKLFF. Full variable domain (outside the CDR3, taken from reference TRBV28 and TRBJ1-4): DVKVTQSSRYLVKRTGEKVFLECVQDMDHENMFWYRQDPGLGLRLIYFSYDVKMKEKGDIPEGYSVSREKKERFSLILESASTNQTSMYLCASSLWSGSNEKLFFGSGTQLSVL.

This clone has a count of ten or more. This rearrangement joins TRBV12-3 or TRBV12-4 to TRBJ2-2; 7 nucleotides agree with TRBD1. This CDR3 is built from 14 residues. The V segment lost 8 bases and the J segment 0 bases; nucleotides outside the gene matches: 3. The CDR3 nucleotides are TGTGCCAGCCGACAGGGTACGAACACCGGGGAGCTGTTTTTT. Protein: CASRQGTNTGELFF.

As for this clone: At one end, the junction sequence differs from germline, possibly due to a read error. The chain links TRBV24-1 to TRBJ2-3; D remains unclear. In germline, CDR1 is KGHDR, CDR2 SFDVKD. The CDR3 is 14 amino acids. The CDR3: CATSDTKYTDTQFF. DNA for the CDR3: TGTGCCACCAGTGATACCAAATACACAGATACGCAGTTTTTT.

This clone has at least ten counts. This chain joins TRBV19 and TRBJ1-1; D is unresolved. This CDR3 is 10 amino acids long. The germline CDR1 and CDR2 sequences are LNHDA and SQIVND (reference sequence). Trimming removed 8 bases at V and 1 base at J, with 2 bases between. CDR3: CASGNTEAFF. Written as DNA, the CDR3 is TGTGCCAGTGGGAACACTGAAGCTTTCTTT.

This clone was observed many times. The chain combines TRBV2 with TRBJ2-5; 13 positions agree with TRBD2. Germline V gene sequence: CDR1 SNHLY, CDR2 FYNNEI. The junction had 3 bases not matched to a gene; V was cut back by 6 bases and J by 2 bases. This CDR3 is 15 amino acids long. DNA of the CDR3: TGTGCCAGCAGGCCACTAGCGGGAGGGCAAGAGACCCAGTACTTC. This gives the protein CASRPLAGGQETQYF.

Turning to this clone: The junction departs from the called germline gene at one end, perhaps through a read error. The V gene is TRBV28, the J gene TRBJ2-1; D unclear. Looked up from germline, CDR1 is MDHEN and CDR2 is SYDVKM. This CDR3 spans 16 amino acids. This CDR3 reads CASRPEMIGNYDEQFF. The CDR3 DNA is TGTGCCAGCCGTCCCGAGATGATAGGGAACTACGATGAGCAGTTCTTC.

CDR3 sequence (DNA): TGCGCCAGCAGCCATCAACGACAGGGGTATGCTAACTATGGCTACACCTTC. Protein product: CASSHQRQGYANYGYTF. The chain recombines TRBV4-1 with TRBJ1-2; TRBD1 matches at 8 bases. CDR3 length: 17 residues. V was clipped by 3 bases and J by 0 bases; unmatched bases: 9. In germline, CDR1 is MGHRA, CDR2 YSYEKL.

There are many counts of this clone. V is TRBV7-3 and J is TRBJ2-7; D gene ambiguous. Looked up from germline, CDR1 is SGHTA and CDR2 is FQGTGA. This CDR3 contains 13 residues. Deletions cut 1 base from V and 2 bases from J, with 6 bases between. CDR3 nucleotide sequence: TGTGCCAGCAGCTTAAGCACTGCCTACGAGCAGTACTTC. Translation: CASSLSTAYEQYF.

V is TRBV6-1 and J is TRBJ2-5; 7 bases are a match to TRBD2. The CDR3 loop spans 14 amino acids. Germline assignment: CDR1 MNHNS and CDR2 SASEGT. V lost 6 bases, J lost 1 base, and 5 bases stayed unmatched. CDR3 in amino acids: CASSRSGTQETQYF. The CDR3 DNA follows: TGTGCCAGCAGCCGAAGCGGGACCCAAGAGACCCAGTACTTC.

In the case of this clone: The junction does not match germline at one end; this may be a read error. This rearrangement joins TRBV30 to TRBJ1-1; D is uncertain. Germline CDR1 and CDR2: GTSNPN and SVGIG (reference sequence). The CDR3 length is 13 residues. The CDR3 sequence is CAWSLNRNTESFF. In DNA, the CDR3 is TGTGCCTGGAGTTTAAACCGGAACACTGAATCTTTCTTT.

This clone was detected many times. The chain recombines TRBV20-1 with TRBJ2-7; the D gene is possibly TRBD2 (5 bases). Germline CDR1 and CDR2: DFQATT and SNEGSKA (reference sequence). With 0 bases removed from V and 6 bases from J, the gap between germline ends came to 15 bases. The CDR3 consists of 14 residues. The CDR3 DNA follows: TGCAGTGCTAGAGAATGGCTAGCCGGCGGCGAGCAGTACTTC. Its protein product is CSAREWLAGGEQYF.

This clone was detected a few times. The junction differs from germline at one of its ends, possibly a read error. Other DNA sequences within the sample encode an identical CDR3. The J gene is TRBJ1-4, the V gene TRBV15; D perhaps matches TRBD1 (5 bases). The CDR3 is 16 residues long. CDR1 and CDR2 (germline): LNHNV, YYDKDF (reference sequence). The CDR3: CATSREPGMKGEKLFF. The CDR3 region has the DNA TGCGCCACCAGCAGGGAACCGGGGATGAAGGGGGAAAAACTGTTTTTT.

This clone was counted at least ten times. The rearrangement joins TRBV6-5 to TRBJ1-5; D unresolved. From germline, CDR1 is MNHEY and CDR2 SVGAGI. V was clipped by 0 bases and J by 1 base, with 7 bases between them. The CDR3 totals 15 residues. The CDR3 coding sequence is TGTGCCAGCAGTTACTCGATAACAAGCAATCAGCCCCAGCATTTT. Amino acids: CASSYSITSNQPQHF.

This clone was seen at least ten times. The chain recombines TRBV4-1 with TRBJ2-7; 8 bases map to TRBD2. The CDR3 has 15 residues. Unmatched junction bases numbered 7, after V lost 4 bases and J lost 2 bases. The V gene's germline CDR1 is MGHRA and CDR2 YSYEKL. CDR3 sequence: CASSPRGGVAYEQYF. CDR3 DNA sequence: TGCGCCAGCAGCCCACGGGGGGGAGTAGCCTACGAGCAGTACTTC.

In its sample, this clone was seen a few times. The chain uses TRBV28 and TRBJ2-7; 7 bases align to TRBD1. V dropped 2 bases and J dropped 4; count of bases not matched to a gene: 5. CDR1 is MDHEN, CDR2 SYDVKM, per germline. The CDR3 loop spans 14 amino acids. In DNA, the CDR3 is TGTGCCAGCAGTTTAACAGGGGTTTGGTACGAGCAGTACTTC. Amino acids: CASSLTGVWYEQYF. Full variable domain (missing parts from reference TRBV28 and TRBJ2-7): DVKVTQSSRYLVKRTGEKVFLECVQDMDHENMFWYRQDPGLGLRLIYFSYDVKMKEKGDIPEGYSVSREKKERFSLILESASTNQTSMYLCASSLTGVWYEQYFGPGTRLTVT.

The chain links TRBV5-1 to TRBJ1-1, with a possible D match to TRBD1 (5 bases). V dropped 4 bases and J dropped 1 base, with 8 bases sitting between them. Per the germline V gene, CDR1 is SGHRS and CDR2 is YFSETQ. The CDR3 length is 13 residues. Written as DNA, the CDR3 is TGCGCCAGCAGCCCTACAGGGAACACTGAAGCTTTCTTT. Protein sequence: CASSPTGNTEAFF.

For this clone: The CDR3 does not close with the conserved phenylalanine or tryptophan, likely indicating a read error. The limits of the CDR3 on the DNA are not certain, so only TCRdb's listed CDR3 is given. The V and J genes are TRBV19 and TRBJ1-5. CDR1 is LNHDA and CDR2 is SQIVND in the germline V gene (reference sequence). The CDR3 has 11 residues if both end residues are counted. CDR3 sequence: CASSIVQPQHV.

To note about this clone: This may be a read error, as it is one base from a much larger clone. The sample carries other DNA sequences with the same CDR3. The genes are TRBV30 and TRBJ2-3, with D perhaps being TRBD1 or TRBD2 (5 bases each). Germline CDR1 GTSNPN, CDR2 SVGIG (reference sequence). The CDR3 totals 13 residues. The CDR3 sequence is CAWDRRDTDTQYF. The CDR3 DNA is TGTGCATGGGACCGGAGAGACACAGATACGCAGTATTTT.